This entry describes one T cell receptor beta chain. The sample originates from a study of blood T cell repertoires in COVID-19. About the research overall: T cells, B-cell-depleted T cells, or PBMCs provided the cDNA or gDNA that served as material.

CDR3 size: 14 residues. CDR1 SGHAT and CDR2 FQNNGV come from the germline V gene. V dropped 5 bases and J dropped 1 base, with 12 bases sitting between them. Per the study methods: Using reference gene primer amplification, nucleated cell counts were estimated. Profiled with immunoSEQ multiplex PCR; TCRdb holds only in-frame clones, not every one. That table is the source of V, J and clone size, and D and trimming were worked out from the DNA. The data show approximately 98,000 clones, with approximately 88% seen just once and over 2% held by the top ten. The receptor comes from a human donor in a cohort sampled during active COVID-19. Sequencing was carried out using peripheral blood. The chain couples TRBV11-2 to TRBJ2-7, with a weak D call TRBD1 (5 bases). The CDR3 region is CASSPSGLSYEQYF. DNA of the CDR3: TGTGCCAGCAGCCCTTCAGGGCTATCCTACGAGCAGTACTTC.